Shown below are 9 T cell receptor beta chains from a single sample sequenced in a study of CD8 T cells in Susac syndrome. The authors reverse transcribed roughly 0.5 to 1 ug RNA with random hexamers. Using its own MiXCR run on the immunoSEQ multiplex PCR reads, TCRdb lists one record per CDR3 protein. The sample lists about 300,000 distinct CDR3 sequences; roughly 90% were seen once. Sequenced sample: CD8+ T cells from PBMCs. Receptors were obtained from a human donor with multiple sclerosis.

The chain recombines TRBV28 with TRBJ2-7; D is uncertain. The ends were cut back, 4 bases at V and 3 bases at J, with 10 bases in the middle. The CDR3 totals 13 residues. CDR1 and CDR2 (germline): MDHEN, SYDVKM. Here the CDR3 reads CASSSDAYYEQYF. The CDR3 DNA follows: TGTGCCAGCAGTTCCGACGCCTACTACGAGCAGTACTTC.

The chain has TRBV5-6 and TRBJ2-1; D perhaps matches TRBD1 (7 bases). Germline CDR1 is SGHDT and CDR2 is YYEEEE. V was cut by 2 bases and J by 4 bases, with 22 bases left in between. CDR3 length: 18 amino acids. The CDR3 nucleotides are TGTGCCAGCAGCTTTGTCCCTTCAGGGGGAGGTCTGTACAATGAGCAGTTCTTC. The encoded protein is CASSFVPSGGGLYNEQFF.

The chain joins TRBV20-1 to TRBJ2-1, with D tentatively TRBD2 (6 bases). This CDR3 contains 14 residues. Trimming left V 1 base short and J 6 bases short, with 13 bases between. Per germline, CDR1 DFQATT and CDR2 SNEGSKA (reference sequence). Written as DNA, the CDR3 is TGCAGTGCTAGAGCCGGGAGTACGTCCAATGAGCAGTTCTTC. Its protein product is CSARAGSTSNEQFF.

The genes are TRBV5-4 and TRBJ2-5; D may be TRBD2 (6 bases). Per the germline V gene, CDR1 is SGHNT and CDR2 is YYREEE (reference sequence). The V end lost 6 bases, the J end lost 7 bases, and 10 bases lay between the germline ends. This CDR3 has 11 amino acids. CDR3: CASMLGGTQYF. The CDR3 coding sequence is TGTGCCAGCATGCTCGGGGGGACCCAGTACTTC.

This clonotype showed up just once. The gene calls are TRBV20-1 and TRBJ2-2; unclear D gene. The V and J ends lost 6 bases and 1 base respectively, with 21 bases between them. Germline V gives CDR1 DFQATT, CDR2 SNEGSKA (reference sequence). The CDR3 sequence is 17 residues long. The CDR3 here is CSADPYTAPWNTGELFF. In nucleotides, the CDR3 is TGCAGTGCGGACCCTTATACCGCTCCTTGGAACACCGGGGAGCTGTTTTTT.

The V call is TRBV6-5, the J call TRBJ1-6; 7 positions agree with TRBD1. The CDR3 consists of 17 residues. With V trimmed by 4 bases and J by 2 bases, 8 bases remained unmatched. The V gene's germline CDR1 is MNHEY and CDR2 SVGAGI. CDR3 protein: CASSFLPGTAYNSPLHF. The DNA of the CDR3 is TGTGCCAGCAGTTTCCTACCCGGGACAGCCTATAATTCACCCCTCCACTTT.

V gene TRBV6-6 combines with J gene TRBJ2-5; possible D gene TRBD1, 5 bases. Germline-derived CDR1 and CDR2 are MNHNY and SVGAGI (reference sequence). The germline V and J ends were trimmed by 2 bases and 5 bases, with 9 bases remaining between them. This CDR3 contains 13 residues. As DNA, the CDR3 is TGTGCCAGCAGTTACACCCCAGGGGAGACCCAGTACTTC. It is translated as CASSYTPGETQYF.

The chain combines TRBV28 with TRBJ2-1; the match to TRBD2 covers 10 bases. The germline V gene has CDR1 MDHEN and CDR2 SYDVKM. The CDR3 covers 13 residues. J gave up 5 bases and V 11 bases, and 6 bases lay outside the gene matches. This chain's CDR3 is CAESGRADNEQFF. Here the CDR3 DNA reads TGTGCCGAGAGCGGGAGGGCCGACAATGAGCAGTTCTTC.

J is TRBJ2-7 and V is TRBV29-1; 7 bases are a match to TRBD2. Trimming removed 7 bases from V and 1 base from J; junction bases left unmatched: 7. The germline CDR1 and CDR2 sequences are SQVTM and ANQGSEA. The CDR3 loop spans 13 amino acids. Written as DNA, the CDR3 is TGCAGCGCCAACAGCGGGGAATCCTACGAGCAGTACTTC. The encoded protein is CSANSGESYEQYF.